The 24 T cell receptor beta chains listed next were all sequenced from one sample in a study of CD8+ T cells in alopecia areata. Following extraction, RNA underwent reverse transcription to cDNA, which served as the sequencing template. The data were produced by immunoSEQ multiplex PCR, yet TCRdb's version contains in-frame clones alone and is incomplete. Of under 350,000 clones listed, roughly 60% were seen once; the top ten hold more than 1.5%. Noted treatment: oral pan-JAK inhibitor, 5-10 mg twice daily. The material was CD4+ T cells sorted from blood, obtained at week 24, from a patient treated with tofacitinib. The receptors were sampled from a human donor with alopecia areata.

This chain links TRBV29-1 with TRBJ2-5; possibly TRBD1 or TRBD2 for D (5 bases each). The CDR3 is 12 residues long. Looked up from germline, CDR1 is SQVTM and CDR2 is ANQGSEA. V was clipped by 4 bases and J by 3 bases, with 9 bases between them. The CDR3 DNA is TGCAGCGTTGTGGGGGTCGAAGAGACCCAGTACTTC. This encodes CSVVGVEETQYF.

The chain uses TRBV5-6 and TRBJ2-5, with D possibly being TRBD1 or TRBD2 (5 bases each). Trimming left V 1 base short and J 1 base short, with 14 bases between. The CDR3 length is 16 residues. The V gene's germline CDR1 is SGHDT and CDR2 YYEEEE. The chain's CDR3 is CASSLMGTGLQETQYF. The CDR3 DNA is TGTGCCAGCAGCTTGATGGGGACGGGCCTCCAAGAGACCCAGTACTTC. Based on the CDR3 plus reference TRBV5-6 and TRBJ2-5, the full variable domain is DAGVTQSPTHLIKTRGQQVTLRCSPKSGHDTVSWYQQALGQGPQFIFQYYEEEERQRGNFPDRFSGHQFPNYSSELNVNALLLGDSALYLCASSLMGTGLQETQYFGPGTRLLVL.

V and J are TRBV5-1 and TRBJ2-5; TRBD1 agrees at 9 bases. With V trimmed by 4 bases and J by 3 bases, 10 bases remained unmatched. The CDR3 is 16 residues long. The V gene's germline CDR1 is SGHRS and CDR2 YFSETQ. The CDR3 sequence is CASSDGPGQGEETQYF. As DNA, the CDR3 is TGCGCCAGCAGCGACGGTCCGGGACAGGGAGAAGAGACCCAGTACTTC.

This clone was counted a few times. The gene calls are TRBV28 and TRBJ2-4; D tentatively fits TRBD1 or TRBD2 (5 bases each). V was trimmed by 5 bases and J by 11 bases, leaving 13 bases between them. CDR3 size: 12 residues. Germline loops: CDR1 MDHEN, CDR2 SYDVKM. Written as DNA, the CDR3 is TGTGCCAGCAGTCCCCAGGGAGAATTTCAGTACTTC. This gives the protein CASSPQGEFQYF. The whole variable domain, remainder taken from reference TRBV28 and TRBJ2-4, is DVKVTQSSRYLVKRTGEKVFLECVQDMDHENMFWYRQDPGLGLRLIYFSYDVKMKEKGDIPEGYSVSREKKERFSLILESASTNQTSMYLCASSPQGEFQYFGAGTRLSVL.

The chain joins TRBV7-2 to TRBJ2-7; no definite D call. In germline, CDR1 is SGHTA, CDR2 FQGNSA. The CDR3 is 13 amino acids. Trimming pared 8 bases from V and 6 bases from J, leaving 17 bases between. The CDR3 nucleotides read TGTGCCAGCGCTAGGGATCCTCGGTCCGAGCAGTACTTC. It specifies CASARDPRSEQYF.

A few counts support this clone. V usage is TRBV28 and J usage is TRBJ2-5; unclear D gene. CDR1 and CDR2 from the germline V gene are MDHEN and SYDVKM. The CDR3 has 17 residues. V was shortened by 2 bases and J by 4 bases, with 20 bases between the two germline ends. CDR3 nucleotide sequence: TGTGCCAGCAGTTTAAGGTCTCTTCGGACCCCTAGAGAGACCCAGTACTTC. It encodes CASSLRSLRTPRETQYF.

The chain links TRBV5-4 to TRBJ2-5; 7 bases fit TRBD1. V was pared by 6 bases and J by 3 bases, with 8 bases of the junction left unmatched. This CDR3 is built from 14 residues. CDR1 and CDR2 (germline): SGHNT, YYREEE (reference sequence). The CDR3 region has the DNA TGTGCCAGCACCTTTACCGGGACAGAAGAGACCCAGTACTTC. It codes for CASTFTGTEETQYF.

This chain joins TRBV7-6 and TRBJ1-4; the D is unclear. The CDR3 is made up of 12 amino acids. Germline V gene sequence: CDR1 SGHVS, CDR2 FNYEAQ. The germline V and J ends were trimmed by 2 bases and 7 bases, with 5 bases remaining between them. The DNA for the CDR3 is TGTGCCAGCAGCTTAATCAGTGAAAAACTGTTTTTT. It yields the protein CASSLISEKLFF.

This chain links TRBV7-2 with TRBJ2-1; maybe TRBD1 (5 bases). Trimming removed 5 bases from V and 12 bases from J, with 17 bases in between. The CDR3 contains 13 residues. CDR1 is SGHTA, CDR2 FQGNSA, per germline. CDR3 protein: CASSPEFVQGQFF. CDR3 nucleotides: TGTGCCAGCAGCCCCGAATTCGTTCAGGGGCAGTTCTTC.

This clone was seen a handful of times. CDR3 DNA sequence: TGTGCCAGCAGTCCGGCTAGCGGGGGGTTTTACGAGCAGTACTTC. This gives the protein CASSPASGGFYEQYF. The V call is TRBV25-1, the J call TRBJ2-7; 11 bases line up with TRBD2. In germline, CDR1 is MGHDK, CDR2 SYGVNS. CDR3 length equals 15 residues. The junction had 7 bases not matched to a gene; V was cut back by 5 bases and J by 4 bases.

V and J are TRBV4-1 and TRBJ2-5; TRBD1 matches at 8 bases. This CDR3 contains 15 residues. V was pared by 0 bases and J by 7 bases, with 7 bases of the junction left unmatched. CDR1 and CDR2 from the germline V gene are MGHRA and YSYEKL. Here the CDR3 DNA reads TGCGCCAGCAGCCAAGAGGACAGGGCCCCACGGACCCAGTACTTC. Its translation: CASSQEDRAPRTQYF.

This chain connects TRBV19 to TRBJ2-5; 7 nucleotides match TRBD2. The CDR3 extends over 16 amino acids. Per the germline V gene, CDR1 is LNHDA and CDR2 is SQIVND (reference sequence). Trimming removed 4 bases from V and 1 base from J; junction bases left unmatched: 9. The CDR3 protein is CASSRSLAATQETQYF. CDR3 nucleotide sequence: TGTGCCAGTAGTAGATCCCTAGCGGCGACCCAAGAGACCCAGTACTTC.

The chain carries TRBV2 and TRBJ1-5; D unresolved. Trimming took 2 bases from V and 5 from J, leaving 7 bases between them. The CDR3 runs 13 residues. The V gene's germline CDR1 is SNHLY and CDR2 FYNNEI. The CDR3 loop reads CASSEIADQPQHF. CDR3 nucleotide sequence: TGTGCCAGCAGTGAAATCGCGGATCAGCCCCAGCATTTT.

J is TRBJ2-7 and V is TRBV5-1, with D unresolved. Looked up from germline, CDR1 is SGHRS and CDR2 is YFSETQ. The V and J ends lost 0 bases and 5 bases respectively, with 9 bases between them. This CDR3 comprises 13 residues. The CDR3 DNA reads TGCGCCAGCAGCTTGGCCTGGCAGGACGAGCAGTACTTC. This encodes CASSLAWQDEQYF.

The CDR3 DNA reads TGTGCCAGCAGCTTAGAGGCTAGGGTGGCCCAGTACTTC. It specifies CASSLEARVAQYF. The rearrangement joins TRBV7-8 to TRBJ2-5; D ambiguous. The CDR3 has 13 residues. Germline CDR1 reads SGHVS; CDR2 reads FQNEAQ. V was shortened by 1 base and J by 9 bases, with 12 bases between the two germline ends. Full variable domain (outside the CDR3, taken from reference TRBV7-8 and TRBJ2-5): GAGVSQSPRYKVAKRGQDVALRCDPISGHVSLFWYQQALGQGPEFLTYFQNEAQLDKSGLPSDRFFAERPEGSVSTLKIQRTQQEDSAVYLCASSLEARVAQYFGPGTRLLVL.

The J gene is TRBJ2-3, the V gene TRBV10-3, with TRBD1 as a possible D gene (6 bases). The CDR3 loop spans 18 amino acids. The V gene's germline CDR1 is ENHRY and CDR2 SYGVKD. The V end lost 0 bases, the J end lost 1 base, and 17 bases lay between the germline ends. CDR3: CAISESIRAGARTDTQYF. The CDR3 DNA is TGTGCCATCAGTGAGTCGATTCGGGCAGGGGCCCGCACAGATACGCAGTATTTT.

In this sample, this clone turned up once. The chain joins TRBV2 to TRBJ1-6; the D gene is possibly TRBD1 (5 bases). V was clipped by 8 bases and J by 9 bases, with 20 bases between them. Germline CDR1 is SNHLY and CDR2 is FYNNEI. The CDR3 is 15 amino acids. CDR3 bases: TGTGCCAGCTGCACCTCTCAAGTCGGGACTTCACCCCTCCACTTT. Amino acids: CASCTSQVGTSPLHF.

This chain uses TRBV9 with TRBJ2-7, with no clear D. Trimming took 4 bases from V and 2 from J, leaving 13 bases between them. The V gene's germline CDR1 is SGDLS and CDR2 YYNGEE. CDR3 length: 14 residues. CDR3 sequence (DNA): TGTGCCAGCAGCACAAGGACGGAGACCTACGAGCAGTACTTC. Protein product: CASSTRTETYEQYF.

This clone was detected once. The same CDR3 is also encoded by other DNA sequences in this sample. The chain couples TRBV2 to TRBJ2-5; 7 positions match TRBD1. The germline CDR1 and CDR2 sequences are SNHLY and FYNNEI. The J segment lost 3 bases and the V segment lost 6 bases, leaving 4 bases of the junction unmatched. The CDR3 is 13 amino acids. In DNA, the CDR3 is TGTGCCAGCAGCCTCGACAGGGAAGAGACCCAGTACTTC. Its translation: CASSLDREETQYF.

V and J are TRBV4-3 and TRBJ1-1, with TRBD1 as a possible D gene (5 bases). This CDR3 is built from 13 residues. Trimming stripped 2 bases from V and 3 bases from J, with 7 bases between. Germline values: CDR1 LGHNA, CDR2 YSLEER. CDR3 nucleotide sequence: TGCGCCAGCAGCCAAAGAGGGGACACTGAAGCTTTCTTT. Amino acids: CASSQRGDTEAFF.

A single count supports this clone. A junction end diverges from the germline sequence, so it may reflect a read error. V usage is TRBV7-2 and J usage is TRBJ2-7; TRBD2 agrees at 12 bases. The germline V gene encodes CDR1 SGHTA and CDR2 FQGNSA. The CDR3 runs 13 residues. CDR3 nucleotide sequence: TGTGCCAGCAGCCTTACGACTAGCGGGGGCGCCAACTTC. Protein: CASSLTTSGGANF. Looking up the rest from reference TRBV7-2 and TRBJ2-7 gives the full variable domain: GAGVSQSPSNKVTEKGKDVELRCDPISGHTALYWYRQSLGQGLEFLIYFQGNSAPDKSGLPSDRFSAERTGGSVSTLTIQRTQQEDSAVYLCASSLTTSGGANFGPGTRLTVT.

This clone occurred a few times. Other DNA sequences in this specimen translate into the identical CDR3. V and J are TRBV2 and TRBJ2-5, with 9 bases matching TRBD1. From germline, CDR1 is SNHLY and CDR2 FYNNEI. The CDR3 contains 12 residues. The V and J ends lost 7 bases and 8 bases, in that order; junction bases with no gene match: 5. The CDR3 DNA sequence: TGTGCCAGCAAGGGACAGGGTGAAACCCAGTACTTC. It specifies CASKGQGETQYF.

Details on this clone: One end of the junction does not line up with germline, which may come from a read error. The V and J genes are TRBV30 and TRBJ2-7; D unclear. The CDR3 has 15 residues. Germline V gives CDR1 GTSNPN, CDR2 SVGIG (reference sequence). CDR3 loop: CACSGIRTSSYEQYF. The CDR3 nucleotides are TGTGCCTGTAGTGGGATTAGGACGAGCTCCTACGAGCAGTACTTC.

There are a few counts of this clone. The chain has TRBV11-2 and TRBJ1-2, with 8 positions matching TRBD1. CDR1 and CDR2 (germline): SGHAT, FQNNGV. The length of the CDR3 is 12 residues. The V and J ends lost 4 bases and 6 bases, in that order; junction bases with no gene match: 1. The CDR3 DNA sequence: TGTGCCAGCAGCTGGACAGGGCATGGCTACACCTTC. This gives the protein CASSWTGHGYTF.